A selection of T cell receptor beta chains follows, all from one sample in a study of post-analysis software for immune sequencing data. TCRdb processed the PCR reads anew with MiXCR; each CDR3 protein has one entry. The table shows 650,000 to 900,000 distinct CDR3 sequences, with more than 45% occurring only once. Sequences were obtained from blood. These receptors were obtained from a girl between 10 and 17 years old with multiple sclerosis. Each CDR3 is given with its conserved first and last residue. D genes are given only for firm matches. Clone sizes are given selectively: once, few, many, or a class where the clone is expanded.

j_gene: TRBJ2-7; abundance: few; v_gene: TRBV7-3; d_gene: .; CDR3nt: TGTGCCAGCAGCCCGAAGGGGGGAAACTACGAGCAGTACTTC; CDR3aa: CASSPKGGNYEQYF
j_gene: TRBJ2-7; abundance: few; v_gene: TRBV20-1; d_gene: .; CDR3nt: TGCAGTGCTAGAGCGAGGGAGCAGTACTTC; CDR3aa: CSARAREQYF
j_gene: TRBJ2-3; abundance: .; v_gene: TRBV15; d_gene: .; CDR3nt: TGTGCCACCAGTAGAGATAGGAGTACGCAGTATTTT; CDR3aa: CATSRDRSTQYF
j_gene: TRBJ1-6; abundance: few; v_gene: TRBV28; d_gene: .; CDR3nt: TGTGCCAGCAGTTTAACGGGGAGCTCCTATAATTCACCCCTCCACTTT; CDR3aa: CASSLTGSSYNSPLHF
j_gene: TRBJ2-5; abundance: few; v_gene: TRBV6-5; d_gene: TRBD2; CDR3nt: TGTGCCAGCAGTTACTCTTCTAGCGGGAAGCCGGAGACCCAGTACTTC; CDR3aa: CASSYSSSGKPETQYF
j_gene: TRBJ2-7; abundance: .; v_gene: TRBV25-1; d_gene: .; CDR3nt: TGTGCCAGCAGTGAAACGCCGGGGACCCCCTACGAGCAGTACTTC; CDR3aa: CASSETPGTPYEQYF
j_gene: TRBJ2-7; abundance: few; v_gene: TRBV29-1; d_gene: TRBD1; CDR3nt: TGCAGCGTCTCCGGGACAGGGGATCACGAGCAGTACTTC; CDR3aa: CSVSGTGDHEQYF
j_gene: TRBJ2-7; abundance: .; v_gene: TRBV29-1; d_gene: .; CDR3nt: TGCAGCGTAGGCGGGACAGTTACCTACGAGCAGTACTTC; CDR3aa: CSVGGTVTYEQYF
j_gene: TRBJ2-2; abundance: .; v_gene: TRBV12-3/TRBV12-4; d_gene: TRBD2; CDR3nt: TGTGCCAGCAGGAACCTCGCCGGGCCTAGCGGGAGGCCTAACACCGGGGAGCTGTTTTTT; CDR3aa: CASRNLAGPSGRPNTGELFF
j_gene: TRBJ2-1; abundance: .; v_gene: TRBV11-2; d_gene: TRBD2; CDR3nt: TGTGCCAGCAGCCCTCCGGGGCTAGCGGGAGACAATGAGCAGTTCTTC; CDR3aa: CASSPPGLAGDNEQFF
j_gene: TRBJ2-7; abundance: few; v_gene: TRBV7-2; d_gene: .; CDR3nt: TGTGCCAGCAGCCGGGACCACACGTTATACGAGCAGTACTTC; CDR3aa: CASSRDHTLYEQYF
j_gene: TRBJ2-7; abundance: few; v_gene: TRBV4-3; d_gene: .; CDR3nt: TGCGCCAGCAGCCAAAAAAACTCCTACGAGCAGTACTTC; CDR3aa: CASSQKNSYEQYF
j_gene: TRBJ2-1; abundance: .; v_gene: TRBV6-5; d_gene: TRBD2; CDR3nt: TGTGCCAGCAGTTACATAGCGGGAGGGGAGCAGTTCTTC; CDR3aa: CASSYIAGGEQFF
j_gene: TRBJ2-7; abundance: .; v_gene: TRBV2; d_gene: TRBD2; CDR3nt: TGTGCCAGCATGGGAGGGATCTACGAGCAGTACTTC; CDR3aa: CASMGGIYEQYF
j_gene: TRBJ1-1; abundance: .; v_gene: TRBV6-5; d_gene: .; CDR3nt: TGTGCCAGCAGTTACCTACGATCCACTGAAGCTTTCTTT; CDR3aa: CASSYLRSTEAFF
j_gene: TRBJ1-2; abundance: few; v_gene: TRBV10-3; d_gene: .; CDR3nt: TGTGCCATCAGTGCGGCTGGAGGAGACTATGGCTACACCTTC; CDR3aa: CAISAAGGDYGYTF
j_gene: TRBJ2-1; abundance: few; v_gene: TRBV6-2/TRBV6-3; d_gene: TRBD2; CDR3nt: TGTGCCAGCAGTTCCGGGACTAGGCTATACAATGAGCAGTTCTTC; CDR3aa: CASSSGTRLYNEQFF
j_gene: TRBJ2-1; abundance: .; v_gene: TRBV4-2; d_gene: TRBD2; CDR3nt: TGTGCCAGCAGCCAAGGGGAGGGCGGGACGGTATACAATGAGCAGTTCTTC; CDR3aa: CASSQGEGGTVYNEQFF
j_gene: TRBJ1-2; abundance: .; v_gene: TRBV20-1; d_gene: .; CDR3nt: TGCAGTGCTAGCGGTGGCTACACCTTC; CDR3aa: CSASGGYTF
j_gene: TRBJ1-1; abundance: .; v_gene: TRBV20-1; d_gene: .; CDR3nt: TGCAGTGCTAGAATAGGGGTAAACACTGAAGCTTTCTTT; CDR3aa: CSARIGVNTEAFF
j_gene: TRBJ2-5; abundance: .; v_gene: TRBV7-2; d_gene: .; CDR3nt: TGTGCCAGCAGGTACACCTCTAGAGTGGAGACCCAGTACTTC; CDR3aa: CASRYTSRVETQYF
j_gene: TRBJ2-3; abundance: few; v_gene: TRBV9; d_gene: .; CDR3nt: TGTGCCAGCAGCGTAGAGGTCACAGATACGCAGTATTTT; CDR3aa: CASSVEVTDTQYF
j_gene: TRBJ1-1; abundance: .; v_gene: TRBV7-9; d_gene: TRBD1; CDR3nt: TGTGCCAGCAGCCCGGACAGGGGGGTGAACACTGAAGCTTTCTTT; CDR3aa: CASSPDRGVNTEAFF
j_gene: TRBJ2-1; abundance: .; v_gene: TRBV28; d_gene: TRBD2; CDR3nt: TGTGCCAGCAGGTACTCTAGCGGGACCTACAATGAGCAGTTCTTC; CDR3aa: CASRYSSGTYNEQFF
j_gene: TRBJ2-1; abundance: few; v_gene: TRBV24-1; d_gene: TRBD2; CDR3nt: TGTGCCACCAGTGATGCTCGGGGGAGGGCCGCCAATGAGCAGTTCTTC; CDR3aa: CATSDARGRAANEQFF
j_gene: TRBJ2-1; abundance: .; v_gene: TRBV3-1; d_gene: TRBD2; CDR3nt: TGTGCCAGCAGCCAAGGGCTAGCGGGAGCAAGCTCCTACAATGAGCAGTTCTTC; CDR3aa: CASSQGLAGASSYNEQFF